The rows below give T cell receptor beta chains drawn from one sample of a study of shared clonotypes between healthy human individuals. Sequenced by immunoSEQ multiplex PCR; TCRdb stores in-frame clones only, minus some. The sample lists some 100,000 clones; about 63% were seen once. What was sequenced was memory CD8+ T cells sorted from blood. The receptors were gathered from a woman in her 30s in good health. The conserved cysteine and the conserved F or W are not part of the CDR3 here. The D gene is left open where the match is weak.

V,D,J,CDR3
TRBV2,NA,TRBJ1-3,ASSTGLGNTIY
TRBV7-2,TRBD2,TRBJ2-7,ASSIGTSGSYEQY
TRBV27,NA,TRBJ2-7,ASRGGGYEQY
TRBV5-1,NA,TRBJ1-2,ASSLFTGEDGGYT
TRBV6-1,NA,TRBJ2-7,ASSEMGGKSEQY
TRBV7-2,TRBD2,TRBJ2-1,ASSSSSLGTSTEQF
TRBV28,NA,TRBJ2-1,ASSLFYEQF
TRBV5-1,NA,TRBJ1-3,ASSAGTEGNTIY
TRBV11-1,TRBD2,TRBJ2-1,ASSPTGGHNEQF
TRBV19,TRBD1,TRBJ1-2,ASNGPGQGAKGYT
TRBV10-3,TRBD2,TRBJ2-7,AISDGLAGFLFWSVSSYEQY
TRBV19,TRBD1,TRBJ2-7,ASSIYQGETQQY
TRBV7-9,TRBD1,TRBJ1-5,ASSSTGSGNQPQH
TRBV15,TRBD2,TRBJ2-7,ATSRGGLAGAYEQY
TRBV2,NA,TRBJ1-2,ASSEATEFRYGYT
TRBV6-5,NA,TRBJ2-1,ASSQGSSSYNEQF
TRBV7-8,NA,TRBJ2-7,ASSLVTGGYEQY
TRBV7-2,NA,TRBJ2-1,ASSSRSSSYNEQF
TRBV27,NA,TRBJ1-1,ASSVIGQPEAF
TRBV29-1,NA,TRBJ2-3,TYLEGLGDTQY
TRBV4-2,NA,TRBJ2-7,ASSQDISGSYEQY